Following are 24 T cell receptor beta chains from one sample sequenced in a study of tumor-infiltrating lymphocytes in primary liver carcinoma. In addition to blood RNA drawn from unsorted whole blood, germline DNA was extracted. The template, about 500 ng total RNA, yielded TCR beta cDNA made with a constant-region primer. ARM-PCR was slightly modified, and three nested multiplex PCR rounds with it gave rise to the TCR beta libraries. The first two PCR rounds used TRBV1-TRBV30 forward primers with a C-beta reverse primer, 10 to 11 cycles each. TCRdb processed the multiplex PCR reads anew with MiXCR; each CDR3 protein has one entry. The sample consists of about 300,000 distinct CDR3 sequences, over 55% of them appearing once. Sequenced: peripheral blood. The source of these receptors is a man in his forties with primary liver carcinoma and hepatitis B virus infection.

CDR3 sequence reads: CASGQGSSYEQYF. As DNA, the CDR3 is TGTGCCAGCGGGCAGGGGTCCTCCTACGAGCAGTACTTC. The genes are TRBV7-9 and TRBJ2-7, with D perhaps TRBD1 (6 bases). This CDR3 is built from 13 residues. In germline, CDR1 is SEHNR, CDR2 FQNEAQ (reference sequence). Between the trimmed V and J ends, which lost 8 bases and 0 bases, there was a span of 11 bases.

J is TRBJ2-3 and V is TRBV5-8; 14 nucleotides match TRBD2. The J segment lost 2 bases and the V segment lost 4 bases, leaving 6 bases of the junction unmatched. The CDR3 covers 17 residues. The germline V gene encodes CDR1 SGHTS and CDR2 YDEGEE. CDR3: CASSAGLAGAVTDTQYF. CDR3 in DNA: TGTGCCAGCAGCGCGGGACTAGCGGGAGCCGTCACAGATACGCAGTATTTT. Full variable domain (rest looked up from reference TRBV5-8 and TRBJ2-3): EAGVTQSPTHLIKTRGQQATLRCSPISGHTSVYWYQQALGLGLQFLLWYDEGEERNRGNFPPRFSGRQFPNYSSELNVNALELEDSALYLCASSAGLAGAVTDTQYFGPGTRLTVL.

With respect to this clonotype: This may be a read error, as it is one base from a much larger clone. The chain links TRBV12-3 or TRBV12-4 to TRBJ2-2, with a tentative D call TRBD2 (5 bases). With 7 bases removed from V and 9 bases from J, the gap between germline ends came to 15 bases. The CDR3 extends over 13 amino acids. The CDR3 DNA reads as TGTGCCAGCACCTGGACTTCTTCGCGGGAGCTGTTTTTT. This codes for CASTWTSSRELFF.

V usage is TRBV5-1 and J usage is TRBJ2-6; a possible D gene is TRBD1 (6 bases). The V and J ends lost 2 bases and 13 bases respectively, with 10 bases between them. Germline CDR1 SGHRS, CDR2 YFSETQ. The CDR3 loop spans 12 amino acids. The DNA of the CDR3 is TGCGCCAGCAGCTTAGACGGGACAGTCCTGACTTTC. This codes for CASSLDGTVLTF.

The gene calls are TRBV29-1 and TRBJ1-1; the D is unclear. The CDR3 loop spans 14 amino acids. Germline V gives CDR1 SQVTM, CDR2 ANQGSEA. V shed 7 bases and J shed 0 bases, with 15 bases lying between them. The DNA of the CDR3 is TGCAGCGGTTCGCCCGGGATAATGAACACTGAAGCTTTCTTT. It encodes CSGSPGIMNTEAFF.

A few counts support this clonotype. The chain carries TRBV11-2 and TRBJ2-5; the D call may be TRBD1 or TRBD2 (6 bases each). CDR3 size: 13 residues. The V end was cut by 2 bases, the J end by 5 bases, with 9 bases between. CDR1 SGHAT and CDR2 FQNNGV come from the germline V gene. The CDR3 coding sequence is TGTGCCAGCAGCTTACGGGGGCTGGAGACCCAGTACTTC. Its translation: CASSLRGLETQYF.

This chain links TRBV6-1 with TRBJ1-5; D is uncertain. This CDR3 has 14 amino acids. The germline V gene encodes CDR1 MNHNS and CDR2 SASEGT. V was cut by 1 base and J by 9 bases, with 13 bases left in between. The CDR3 DNA sequence: TGTGCCAGCAGTGAAGGTGGCGGCAATAGGCCCCAGCATTTT. It codes for CASSEGGGNRPQHF.

This clonotype has ten or more counts. CDR3 nucleotide sequence: TGTGCCAGCAGCTTAGGTGTGGGGGCCGCTACTGAAGAGACCCAGTACTTC. This sequence encodes CASSLGVGAATEETQYF. The rearrangement uses TRBV13 and TRBJ2-5, with D maybe TRBD1 (6 bases). From germline, CDR1 is PRHDT and CDR2 FYEKMQ (reference sequence). V was trimmed by 0 bases and J by 3 bases, leaving 17 bases between them. This CDR3 has 17 residues. Combining the CDR3 with reference TRBV13 and TRBJ2-5 gives the whole variable domain AAGVIQSPRHLIKEKRETATLKCYPIPRHDTVYWYQQGPGQDPQFLISFYEKMQSDKGSIPDRFSAQQFSDYHSELNMSSLELGDSALYFCASSLGVGAATEETQYFGPGTRLLVL.

Note on this clonotype: Since a much larger clone is just one base distant, this may be a read error. The chain employs TRBV14 and TRBJ2-3; 8 bases fit TRBD1. Germline CDR1 reads SGHDN; CDR2 reads FVKESK. The CDR3 extends over 14 amino acids. Here the CDR3 reads CASSRITGGDMQYF. The DNA of the CDR3 is TGTGCCAGCAGCCGTATTACAGGGGGAGATATGCAGTATTTT.

About this clonotype itself: A much larger clone lies one base from this, so it may be a read error. The V call is TRBV12-3 or TRBV12-4, the J call TRBJ1-4; no reliable D call. This CDR3 has 13 residues. The chain's CDR3 is CASSFWSNEKLVF. The CDR3 DNA follows: TGTGCCAGCAGTTTTTGGTCTAATGAAAAACTGGTTTTT.

The chain joins TRBV5-8 to TRBJ2-2, with D possibly called TRBD1 or TRBD2 (5 bases each). The V gene's germline CDR1 is SGHTS and CDR2 YDEGEE. The CDR3 is made up of 14 amino acids. V lost 3 bases to trimming and J lost 3 bases, with 9 bases between them. DNA for the CDR3: TGTGCCAGCAGCTCGGGACCTTACACCGGGGAGCTGTTTTTT. It yields the protein CASSSGPYTGELFF.

This clonotype came up many times. This chain links TRBV4-2 with TRBJ2-1, with TRBD2 matching over 8 bases. V lost 2 bases and J lost 1; bases outside the gene matches: 7. Germline V gene data show CDR1 as LGHNA and CDR2 as YNFKEQ. The CDR3 consists of 17 residues. In DNA form, the CDR3 reads TGTGCCAGCAGCCAAAATCAACTAGCGGTGTCCTACAATGAGCAGTTCTTC. Translation gives CASSQNQLAVSYNEQFF.

Notes on this clonotype: At one end, the junction sequence differs from germline, possibly due to a read error. The rearrangement joins TRBV18 to TRBJ1-1; TRBD1 aligns across 9 bases. The CDR3 runs to 13 residues. The germline CDR1 and CDR2 sequences are KGHSH and LQKENI. The CDR3 protein is CASSPGQGTEPFF. Written as DNA, the CDR3 is TGTGCCAGCTCACCGGGACAGGGCACTGAACCTTTCTTT. The whole variable domain, remainder taken from reference TRBV18 and TRBJ1-1, is NAGVMQNPRHLVRRRGQEARLRCSPMKGHSHVYWYRQLPEEGLKFMVYLQKENIIDESGMPKERFSAEFPKEGPSILRIQQVVRGDSAAYFCASSPGQGTEPFFGQGTRLTVV.

The V and J genes are TRBV6-1 and TRBJ2-4; 8 bases map to TRBD1. The CDR3 spans 19 residues. CDR1 MNHNS and CDR2 SASEGT come from the germline V gene. V was pared by 1 base and J by 0 bases, with 11 bases of the junction left unmatched. The CDR3 region has the DNA TGTGCCAGCAGTGAAGTGAAAAGGGACAGGCCTATAGCCAAAAACATTCAGTACTTC. Translation gives CASSEVKRDRPIAKNIQYF.

Worth noting for this clonotype: A single base separates this from a much larger clone, so it may be a read error. CDR3 in DNA: TGTGCCAGCAGCTTGGGTTTGGGAACCCCGCCGCGGCCCCAGCATTTT. This sequence encodes CASSLGLGTPPRPQHF. The gene calls are TRBV5-5 and TRBJ1-5; D not resolved. The germline V gene encodes CDR1 SGHKS and CDR2 YYEKEE (reference sequence). The CDR3 has 16 amino acids. V was clipped by 0 bases and J by 9 bases, with 19 bases between them.

This rearrangement joins TRBV9 to TRBJ1-4; no reliable D call. Germline V lookup: CDR1 SGDLS, CDR2 YYNGEE. The CDR3 has 13 residues. With 6 bases removed from V and 6 bases from J, the gap between germline ends came to 12 bases. CDR3 region: CASTGPADEKLFF. DNA for the CDR3: TGTGCCAGCACCGGTCCTGCGGATGAAAAACTGTTTTTT. The complete variable domain, with remaining parts taken from reference TRBV9 and TRBJ1-4, reads DSGVTQTPKHLITATGQRVTLRCSPRSGDLSVYWYQQSLDQGLQFLIQYYNGEERAKGNILERFSAQQFPDLHSELNLSSLELGDSALYFCASTGPADEKLFFGSGTQLSVL.

This clonotype was seen ten or more times. This chain joins TRBV4-3 and TRBJ2-3, with 10 bases that match TRBD2. Germline CDR1 reads LGHNA; CDR2 reads YSLEER. V shed 0 bases, J shed 5 bases, and the junction held 11 bases outside the gene matches. This CDR3 region has 18 residues. DNA of the CDR3: TGCGCCAGCAGCCAAGAGATGTGGCTAGCGGGAGAGAAAGATACGCAGTATTTT. As protein: CASSQEMWLAGEKDTQYF.

CDR3 DNA sequence: TGTGCCAGCAGTTCCCTCAGCACCGGGGAGCTGTTTTTT. Residues: CASSSLSTGELFF. The chain has TRBV28 and TRBJ2-2; D remains unclear. This CDR3 comprises 13 residues. The V and J ends lost 4 bases and 4 bases respectively, with 7 bases between them. CDR1 and CDR2 from the germline V gene are MDHEN and SYDVKM. Supplemented by reference TRBV28 and TRBJ2-2, the full variable domain reads DVKVTQSSRYLVKRTGEKVFLECVQDMDHENMFWYRQDPGLGLRLIYFSYDVKMKEKGDIPEGYSVSREKKERFSLILESASTNQTSMYLCASSSLSTGELFFGEGSRLTVL.

As for this clonotype: One junction end does not reproduce the germline sequence, and a read error may be involved. The V call is TRBV30, the J call TRBJ2-7; TRBD1 aligns across 10 bases. Germline CDR1 is GTSNPN and CDR2 is SVGIG (reference sequence). The CDR3 length is 14 residues. This chain's CDR3 is CAWRRDRGPYEEYF. In nucleotides, the CDR3 is TGTGCCTGGCGCAGGGACAGGGGCCCCTACGAGGAGTACTTC.

Remarks on this clonotype: One end of the junction varies from germline; a read error may be responsible. The chain joins TRBV12-3 or TRBV12-4 to TRBJ2-5, with D possibly matching TRBD2 (5 bases). This CDR3 is 14 amino acids long. CDR3: CTSSATTYQETQYF. CDR3 nucleotides: TGTACCAGCAGTGCGACTACCTATCAAGAGACTCAGTACTTC.

The chain is built from TRBV11-2 and TRBJ2-7, with a weak D call TRBD2 (6 bases). Deletions cut 5 bases from V and 2 bases from J, with 28 bases between. The CDR3 has 19 amino acids. The germline CDR1 and CDR2 sequences are SGHAT and FQNNGV. CDR3 nucleotides: TGTGCCAGCAGCCGACCGTTCGGGGCCGTTTACAGGACTACCTACGAGCAGTACTTC. Encoded protein: CASSRPFGAVYRTTYEQYF.

With respect to this clonotype: The junction does not match germline at one end; this may be a read error. The rearrangement links TRBV5-1 to TRBJ2-7, with TRBD2 matching over 13 bases. The CDR3 runs 16 residues. Germline V gene lookup returns CDR1 SGHRS and CDR2 YFSETQ. The DNA for the CDR3 is TGCACCAGCAGCTTAACCGGGACTAGCGGGATCAACGAGCAGTACTTC. It is translated as CTSSLTGTSGINEQYF.

This clonotype was counted a few times. The chain links TRBV6-1 to TRBJ1-4; the D gene is possibly TRBD1 (5 bases). Deletions cut 3 bases from V and 8 bases from J, with 10 bases between. There are 13 residues in the CDR3. Germline-derived CDR1 and CDR2 are MNHNS and SASEGT. This CDR3 is CASSEGHLEKLFF. Here the CDR3 DNA reads TGTGCCAGCAGTGAGGGGCACCTCGAAAAACTGTTTTTT.

This clonotype has more than one count but fewer than ten. A single base separates this from a much larger clone, so it may be a read error. The V and J genes are TRBV12-3 or TRBV12-4 and TRBJ1-2; maybe TRBD1 (5 bases). The V and J ends lost 7 bases and 7 bases respectively, with 22 bases between them. The CDR3 is 15 amino acids. DNA for the CDR3: TGTGCCAGCACTATTAGTGACGGAAGGAGGGGTGGCTACACCTTC. Amino acids: CASTISDGRRGGYTF.